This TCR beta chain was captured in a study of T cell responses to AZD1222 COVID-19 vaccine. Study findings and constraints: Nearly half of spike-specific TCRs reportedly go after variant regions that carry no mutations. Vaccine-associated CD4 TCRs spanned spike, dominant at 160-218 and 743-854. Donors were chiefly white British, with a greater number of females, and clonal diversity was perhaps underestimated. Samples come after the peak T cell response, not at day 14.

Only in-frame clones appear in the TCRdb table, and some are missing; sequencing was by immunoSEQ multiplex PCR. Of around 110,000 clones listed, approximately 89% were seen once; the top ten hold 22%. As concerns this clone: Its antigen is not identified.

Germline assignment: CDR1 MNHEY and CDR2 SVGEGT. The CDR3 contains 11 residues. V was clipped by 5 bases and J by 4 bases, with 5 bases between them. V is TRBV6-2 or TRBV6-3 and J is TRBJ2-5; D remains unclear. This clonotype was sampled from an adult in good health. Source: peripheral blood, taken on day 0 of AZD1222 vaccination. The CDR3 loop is CASSNVETQYF. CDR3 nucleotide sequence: TGTGCCAGCAGTAACGTAGAGACCCAGTACTTC.